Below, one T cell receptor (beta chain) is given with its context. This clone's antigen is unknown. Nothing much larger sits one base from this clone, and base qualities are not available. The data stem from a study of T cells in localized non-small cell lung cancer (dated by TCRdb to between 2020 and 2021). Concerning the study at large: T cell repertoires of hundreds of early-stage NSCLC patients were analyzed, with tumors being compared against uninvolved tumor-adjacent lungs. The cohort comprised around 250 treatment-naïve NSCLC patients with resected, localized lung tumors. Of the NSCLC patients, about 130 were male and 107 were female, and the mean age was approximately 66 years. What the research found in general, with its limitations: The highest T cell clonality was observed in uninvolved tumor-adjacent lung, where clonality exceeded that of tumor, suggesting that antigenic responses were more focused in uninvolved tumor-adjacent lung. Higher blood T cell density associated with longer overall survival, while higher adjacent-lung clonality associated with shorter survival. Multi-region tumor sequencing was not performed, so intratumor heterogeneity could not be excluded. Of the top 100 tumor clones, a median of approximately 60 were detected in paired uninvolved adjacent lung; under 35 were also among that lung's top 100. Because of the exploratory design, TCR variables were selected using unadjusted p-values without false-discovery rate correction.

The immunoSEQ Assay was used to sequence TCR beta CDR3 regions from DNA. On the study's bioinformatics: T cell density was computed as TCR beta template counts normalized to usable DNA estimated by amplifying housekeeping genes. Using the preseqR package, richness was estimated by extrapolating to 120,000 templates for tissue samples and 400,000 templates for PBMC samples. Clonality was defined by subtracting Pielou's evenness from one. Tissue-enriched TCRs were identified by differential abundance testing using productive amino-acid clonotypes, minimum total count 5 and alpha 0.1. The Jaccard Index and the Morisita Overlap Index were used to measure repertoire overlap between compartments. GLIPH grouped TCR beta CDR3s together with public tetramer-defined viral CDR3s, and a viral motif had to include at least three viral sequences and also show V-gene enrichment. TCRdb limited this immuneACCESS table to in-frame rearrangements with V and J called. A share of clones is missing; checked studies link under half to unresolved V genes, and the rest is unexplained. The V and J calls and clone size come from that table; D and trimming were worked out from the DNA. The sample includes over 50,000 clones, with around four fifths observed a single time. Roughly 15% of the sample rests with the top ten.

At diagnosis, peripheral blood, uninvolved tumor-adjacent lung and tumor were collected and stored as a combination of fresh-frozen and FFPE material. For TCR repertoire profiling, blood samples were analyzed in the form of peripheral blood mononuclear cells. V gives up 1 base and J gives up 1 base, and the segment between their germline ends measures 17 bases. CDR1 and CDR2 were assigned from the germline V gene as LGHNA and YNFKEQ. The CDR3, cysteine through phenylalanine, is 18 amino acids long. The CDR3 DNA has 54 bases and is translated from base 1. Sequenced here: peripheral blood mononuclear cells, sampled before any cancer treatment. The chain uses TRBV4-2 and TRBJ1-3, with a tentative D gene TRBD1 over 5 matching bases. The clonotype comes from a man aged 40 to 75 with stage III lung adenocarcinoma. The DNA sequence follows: TGTGCCAGCAGCCAAGGAGGGGCAGGATTAACTTCTGGAAACACCATATATTTT. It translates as CASSQGGAGLTSGNTIYF.